Each of the 18 T cell receptor beta chains below was sequenced from the same sample in a study of blood T cell repertoires in COVID-19. Sequenced by immunoSEQ multiplex PCR; TCRdb stores in-frame clones only, minus some. The sample shows around 60,000 clones, 70% to 85% of them seen only once. The sample taken for sequencing was peripheral blood. The receptors were gathered from a woman aged 55-75 years with acute or convalescent COVID-19.

The rearrangement uses TRBV27 and TRBJ2-2; tentatively, D is TRBD1 (5 bases). Per the germline V gene, CDR1 is MNHEY and CDR2 is SMNVEV (reference sequence). V was shortened by 4 bases and J by 1 base, with 7 bases between the two germline ends. This CDR3 is built from 14 residues. In DNA, the CDR3 is TGTGCCAGCAGTTGGGGCGAGAACACCGGGGAGCTGTTTTTT. Its protein product is CASSWGENTGELFF.

The chain links TRBV12-3 or TRBV12-4 to TRBJ1-2, with 8 nucleotides matching TRBD1. The CDR3 covers 13 residues. V shed 3 bases and J 6 bases; nucleotides not matched to a gene: 3. CDR3 region: CASSFGQGHGYTF. DNA for the CDR3: TGTGCCAGCAGTTTTGGACAGGGACATGGCTACACCTTC.

The chain combines TRBV30 with TRBJ1-1, with 7 bases aligning to TRBD1. Germline CDR1 is GTSNPN and CDR2 is SVGIG (reference sequence). V lost 4 bases to trimming and J lost 5 bases; unmatched junction nucleotides: 7. This CDR3 region has 13 residues. The chain's CDR3 is CAWTRQGSTEAFF. The DNA of the CDR3 is TGTGCCTGGACTCGACAGGGCAGTACTGAAGCTTTCTTT.

J is TRBJ1-5 and V is TRBV19; 8 nucleotides align to TRBD1. The CDR3 spans 21 residues. Germline V lookup: CDR1 LNHDA, CDR2 SQIVND (reference sequence). The V segment lost 1 base and the J segment 0 bases; nucleotides outside the gene matches: 17. CDR3 in DNA: TGTGCCAGTAGTATAGGTGCACCGGGACAGGCCTTCGGGTATAGCAATCAGCCCCAGCATTTT. Translating gives CASSIGAPGQAFGYSNQPQHF.

This clone was picked up one time. The chain links TRBV18 to TRBJ1-1; D not certain. The CDR3 length is 15 residues. Germline V gene data show CDR1 as KGHSH and CDR2 as LQKENI. The germline V and J ends were trimmed by 2 bases and 1 base, with 11 bases remaining between them. The CDR3 is CASSPFMGGNTEAFF. In DNA, the CDR3 is TGTGCCAGCTCACCATTCATGGGAGGGAACACTGAAGCTTTCTTT.

The chain joins TRBV18 to TRBJ1-5; D may be TRBD1 (5 bases). The length of the CDR3 is 13 residues. The V and J ends lost 3 bases and 4 bases respectively, with 7 bases between them. The germline CDR1 and CDR2 sequences are KGHSH and LQKENI. As DNA, the CDR3 is TGTGCCAGCTCACCCGACAGAAATCAGCCCCAGCATTTT. This translates into CASSPDRNQPQHF.

This chain links TRBV30 with TRBJ2-7, with D possibly matching TRBD1 (6 bases). The germline V gene has CDR1 GTSNPN and CDR2 SVGIG (reference sequence). V gave up 0 bases and J gave up 2 bases, with 20 bases separating them. The CDR3 length is 17 residues. The CDR3 sequence is CAWSVKQGQGSTYEQYF. In DNA, the CDR3 is TGTGCCTGGAGTGTAAAACAGGGCCAGGGATCGACCTACGAGCAGTACTTC.

The rearrangement links TRBV29-1 to TRBJ2-2, with a possible D match to TRBD1 (6 bases). Trimming removed 7 bases at V and 1 base at J, with 13 bases between. Germline CDR1 reads SQVTM; CDR2 reads ANQGSEA. The CDR3 runs to 14 residues. Written as DNA, the CDR3 is TGCAGCGCGAGGGGGAACCGGAACACCGGGGAGCTGTTTTTT. It yields the protein CSARGNRNTGELFF.

The rearrangement uses TRBV11-2 and TRBJ2-1, with 7 nucleotides matching TRBD2. The CDR3 loop spans 12 amino acids. J gave up 6 bases and V 5 bases, and 1 base lay outside the gene matches. CDR1 is SGHAT and CDR2 is FQNNGV in the germline V gene. CDR3 sequence reads: CASSRTSNEQFF. The CDR3 nucleotides read TGTGCCAGCAGCCGGACTAGCAATGAGCAGTTCTTC.

The chain is built from TRBV2 and TRBJ1-1; D ambiguous. This CDR3 contains 12 residues. Germline CDR1 reads SNHLY; CDR2 reads FYNNEI. The ends were cut back, 4 bases at V and 6 bases at J, with 9 bases in the middle. The CDR3 loop is CASSVRVAEAFF. In nucleotides, the CDR3 is TGTGCCAGCAGTGTTAGAGTCGCTGAAGCTTTCTTT.

As regards this clone: One junction end does not reproduce the germline sequence, and a read error may be involved. Other DNA sequences in the sample encode the same CDR3. The chain couples TRBV12-3 or TRBV12-4 to TRBJ1-1, with TRBD1 matching 8 bases. The CDR3 contains 13 residues. The DNA for the CDR3 is TGTGCCAGCAACTCAGGGGGCGCGACTGAAGCTTTTTTT. Translated, it gives CASNSGGATEAFF.

This clone occurred a few times. The chain combines TRBV21-1 with TRBJ2-3; TRBD1 was called by the table and not checked on the DNA. TRBV21-1 is shown as a pseudogene. The CDR3 contains 17 residues. In DNA form, the CDR3 reads TGTGCCAGCAGCAGAAAGCGAGGACAGGGGGCGACTGATACGCAGTATTTT. It yields the protein CASSRKRGQGATDTQYF.

This sequence joins TRBV5-4 and TRBJ2-7; 13 nucleotides line up with TRBD2. In germline, CDR1 is SGHNT, CDR2 YYREEE (reference sequence). The CDR3 consists of 18 residues. V was clipped by 0 bases and J by 2 bases; unmatched bases: 8. As DNA, the CDR3 is TGTGCCAGCAGCTTGGGACGAGGACTAGCGGGGGAGGCCTACGAGCAGTACTTC. It yields the protein CASSLGRGLAGEAYEQYF.

In the case of this clone: One end of the junction is discordant with germline, which a read error may explain. The identical CDR3 is also encoded by other nucleotide sequences in the sample. The chain couples TRBV30 to TRBJ2-2; TRBD2 matches 7 bases. This CDR3 region has 18 residues. CDR1 is GTSNPN and CDR2 is SVGIG in the germline V gene (reference sequence). CDR3 coding DNA: TGTGCCTGGAGGGCATCGCTCGGGAGGCCCTTGAACACCGGGGAGTTGTTTTTT. Its translation is CAWRASLGRPLNTGELFF.

The J gene is TRBJ2-1, the V gene TRBV19, with TRBD1 identical over 10 bases. The V and J ends lost 0 bases and 12 bases, in that order; junction bases with no gene match: 11. The CDR3 has 16 residues. In germline, CDR1 is LNHDA, CDR2 SQIVND (reference sequence). The CDR3 loop reads CASSIDRDRGGFVQFF. CDR3 nucleotides: TGTGCCAGTAGTATAGATAGGGACAGGGGCGGTTTCGTGCAGTTCTTC.

The chain is built from TRBV6-5 and TRBJ1-2; D possibly corresponds to TRBD1 (6 bases). There are 12 residues in the CDR3. Germline V gives CDR1 MNHEY, CDR2 SVGAGI. The germline V and J ends were trimmed by 5 bases and 7 bases, with 11 bases remaining between them. The CDR3 DNA reads TGTGCCAGCAGTACCCAGACAGGTGGCTACACCTTC. Encoded protein: CASSTQTGGYTF.

The J gene is TRBJ2-5, the V gene TRBV21-1; TRBD2, as called in the table, went unchecked against the DNA. TRBV21-1 is marked as a pseudogene. This CDR3 is built from 16 residues. The CDR3 DNA is TGTGCCAGCAGCAAAGTGAACGACTATCCTCAAGAGACCCAGTACTTC. This sequence encodes CASSKVNDYPQETQYF.

V gene TRBV6-1 combines with J gene TRBJ2-1, with D possibly TRBD2 on 7 matching bases. From germline, CDR1 is MNHNS and CDR2 SASEGT. V lost 0 bases and J lost 0, with 12 bases in between. The CDR3 has 17 residues. The CDR3 DNA is TGTGCCAGCAGTGAAGCTGGGGGGGGCCTCTCCTACAATGAGCAGTTCTTC. Its protein product is CASSEAGGGLSYNEQFF.